This T cell receptor beta chain was found in a study of blood T cells in healthy people across ages. Study-wide results and limits: In the absence of known donor CMV status, changes in expanded clonotypes were possibly confounded.

Through a sample-barcoded 5' primer and a J-beta primer mix, a second PCR was run for about 6 to 12 cycles. Each CDR3 protein is one row after TCRdb ran MiXCR on the 5' RACE reads. The table shows just over 1 million distinct CDR3 sequences, with more than 35% occurring only once. Note on this clonotype: Its target is not known.

The sample comprised blood. This sequence was found in a woman aged 60 to 75 in good health.

The CDR3 bases are TGTGCCAGCAGCCAACCCGGGAGGGGGACTTACAATGAGCAGTTCTTC. This gives the protein CASSQPGRGTYNEQFF. This sequence joins TRBV14 and TRBJ2-1; 8 bases are shared with TRBD2. CDR3 length equals 16 residues. Trimming took 2 bases from V and 4 from J; bases not matched to a gene: 7. Germline-derived CDR1 and CDR2 are SGHDN and FVKESK.